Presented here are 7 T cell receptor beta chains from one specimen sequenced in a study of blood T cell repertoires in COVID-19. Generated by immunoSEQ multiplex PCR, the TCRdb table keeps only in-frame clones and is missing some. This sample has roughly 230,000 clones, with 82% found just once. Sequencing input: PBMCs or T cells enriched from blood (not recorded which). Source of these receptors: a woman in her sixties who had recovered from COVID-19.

DNA of the CDR3: TGTGCCAGCAGCCAAGAGGGACAGCGTTTAGAGCAGTACTTC. It encodes CASSQEGQRLEQYF. The chain couples TRBV4-2 to TRBJ2-7; 7 nucleotides line up with TRBD1. The germline V gene encodes CDR1 LGHNA and CDR2 YNFKEQ. The J segment lost 7 bases and the V segment lost 0 bases, leaving 6 bases of the junction unmatched. The CDR3 consists of 14 residues.

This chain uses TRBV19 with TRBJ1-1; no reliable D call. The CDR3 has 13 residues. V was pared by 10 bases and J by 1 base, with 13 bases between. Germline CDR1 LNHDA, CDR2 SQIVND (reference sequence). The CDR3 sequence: CATKTSQNTEAFF. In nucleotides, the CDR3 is TGTGCCACTAAGACAAGTCAGAACACTGAAGCTTTCTTT.

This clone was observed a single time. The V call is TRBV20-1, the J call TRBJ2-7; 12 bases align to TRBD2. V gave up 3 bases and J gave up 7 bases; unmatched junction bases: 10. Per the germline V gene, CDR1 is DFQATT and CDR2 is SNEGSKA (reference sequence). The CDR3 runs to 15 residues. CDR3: CSASPSSGGAWEQYF. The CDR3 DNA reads TGCAGTGCTAGTCCATCTAGCGGGGGGGCCTGGGAGCAGTACTTC.

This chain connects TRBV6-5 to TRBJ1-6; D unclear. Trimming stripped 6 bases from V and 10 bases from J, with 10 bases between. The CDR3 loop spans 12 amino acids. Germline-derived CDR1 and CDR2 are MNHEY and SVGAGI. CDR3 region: CASSRPGSPLHF. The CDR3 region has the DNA TGTGCCAGCAGCCGTCCGGGGTCACCCCTCCACTTT.

CDR3 nucleotide sequence: TGTGCCAGCAGCTTATTTGACTATGGGAATGAGCAGTTCTTC. Its protein is CASSLFDYGNEQFF. The V and J genes are TRBV7-2 and TRBJ2-1; tentatively, D is TRBD2 (5 bases). The V end lost 2 bases, the J end lost 7 bases, and 12 bases lay between the germline ends. Germline V gene sequence: CDR1 SGHTA, CDR2 FQGNSA. The CDR3 sequence is 14 residues long.

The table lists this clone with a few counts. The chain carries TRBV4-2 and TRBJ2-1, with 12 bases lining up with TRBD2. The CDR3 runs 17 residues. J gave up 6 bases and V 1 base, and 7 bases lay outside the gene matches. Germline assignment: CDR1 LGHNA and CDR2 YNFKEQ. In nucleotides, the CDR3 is TGTGCCAGCAGCCAAGCCATTACTAGCGGGGGGTTCAATGAGCAGTTCTTC. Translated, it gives CASSQAITSGGFNEQFF.

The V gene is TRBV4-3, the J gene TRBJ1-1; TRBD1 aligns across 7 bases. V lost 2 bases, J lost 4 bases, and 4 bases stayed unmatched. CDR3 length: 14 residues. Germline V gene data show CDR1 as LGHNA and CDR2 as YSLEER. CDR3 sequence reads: CASSQHRGATEAFF. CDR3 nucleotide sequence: TGCGCCAGCAGCCAACACAGGGGTGCCACTGAAGCTTTCTTT.